This TCR beta chain was found in a study of cytomegalovirus exposure and HLA in healthy donors. The CDR3 is made up of 15 amino acids. V was clipped by 2 bases and J by 4 bases; unmatched bases: 5. The germline V gene encodes CDR1 GTSNPN and CDR2 SVGIG (reference sequence). Study outcomes and limitations: Most TCR beta V segments were productive about 87% or about 30% of the time in an earlier analysis. One cluster of highly shared sequence variants probably arose as a sequencing artifact.

Use of 60 Vbeta and 13 Jbeta primers characterized the PCR. Some clones are missing from TCRdb's copy, which holds only in-frame ones; the method was immunoSEQ multiplex PCR. The sample yields 110,000 to 150,000 clones, roughly 65% seen once. In the case of this clone: The target antigen is unknown.

J is TRBJ1-3 and V is TRBV30, with 10 bases that match TRBD1. The receptor comes from a woman younger than 45 in good health and CMV-seronegative. What was sequenced was PBMCs. The CDR3: CAWSLRQGAGNTIYF. The CDR3 DNA follows: TGTGCCTGGAGTCTTAGACAGGGGGCAGGAAACACCATATATTTT.